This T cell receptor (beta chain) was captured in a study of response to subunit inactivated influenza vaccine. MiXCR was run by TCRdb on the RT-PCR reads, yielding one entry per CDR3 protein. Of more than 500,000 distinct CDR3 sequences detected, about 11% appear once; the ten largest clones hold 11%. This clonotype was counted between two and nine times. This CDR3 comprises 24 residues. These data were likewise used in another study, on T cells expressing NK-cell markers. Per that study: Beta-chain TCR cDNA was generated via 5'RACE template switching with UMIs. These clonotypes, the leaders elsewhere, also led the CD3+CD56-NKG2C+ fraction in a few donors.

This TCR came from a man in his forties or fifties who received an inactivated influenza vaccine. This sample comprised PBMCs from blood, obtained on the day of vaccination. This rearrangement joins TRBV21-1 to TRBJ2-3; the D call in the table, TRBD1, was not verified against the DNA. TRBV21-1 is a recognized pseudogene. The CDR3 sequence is CASSKVKGNGTGSTGTSSTDTQYF. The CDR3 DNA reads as TGTGCCAGCAGCAAAGTAAAAGGAAACGGGACAGGGTCGACGGGGACTTCTAGCACAGATACGCAGTATTTT.